The TCR beta chain described here comes from a study of CD8+ T cells in alopecia areata. With 4 bases clipped from V and 4 bases from J, the junction kept 7 bases outside the gene matches. The germline V gene encodes CDR1 LGHNA and CDR2 YSLEER. The CDR3 consists of 16 residues. The sequencing template was cDNA reverse transcribed from extracted RNA. TCRdb keeps only in-frame clones here, not all; method: immunoSEQ multiplex PCR. The repertoire has 200,000 or so clones, roughly 50% of them found once; the top ten carry 5.5%. The treatment here: oral pan-JAK inhibitor, 5-10 mg twice daily. The TCR comes from a human donor with alopecia areata. Specimen: CD4+ T cells sorted from blood, collected at week 24, from a patient treated with tofacitinib. This chain joins TRBV4-3 and TRBJ2-3; 11 bases align to TRBD2. The CDR3 spells CASSPIAGGGPDTQYF. The DNA for the CDR3 is TGCGCCAGCAGCCCCATAGCGGGAGGGGGGCCAGATACGCAGTATTTT.